This entry concerns a single TCR beta chain. Antigen unknown. This entry is derived from a study of CD8 T cells in ankylosing spondylitis. Per the germline V gene, CDR1 is DFQATT and CDR2 is SNEGSKA (reference sequence). CDR3 length: 13 residues. With 5 bases clipped from V and 3 bases from J, the junction kept 0 bases outside the gene matches. For TCR beta, libraries came from quantitative 5'-RACE with molecular barcodes. Using its own MiXCR run on the 5' RACE reads, TCRdb lists one record per CDR3 protein. The sample includes about 450,000 distinct CDR3 sequences, around 26% of them seen just once. Findings and limits, study-wide: Peripheral blood held disease-linked clones only at relatively low frequency, and these were CD8+. Prior literature has documented some motif variants in synovial fluid and blood from reactive arthritis. About 8 highly homologous variants made up a TCR beta motif that seemed to typify ankylosing spondylitis blood. Reportedly, significant enrichment of disease-linked clones occurred in matched ankylosing spondylitis synovial fluid.

Sequenced sample: blood, either unsorted or a sorted T cell fraction (not recorded which). V and J are TRBV20-1 and TRBJ1-4; the match to TRBD1 covers 10 bases. The sequence derives from a male donor with ankylosing spondylitis. CDR3 region: CSAGTGANEKLFF. CDR3 in DNA: TGCAGTGCTGGGACAGGGGCTAATGAAAAACTGTTTTTT.